The 25 T cell receptor beta chains below come from one sample, sequenced in a study of cytomegalovirus exposure and HLA in healthy donors. The primer mix had 60 Vbeta and 13 Jbeta primers. TCRdb's table, derived via immunoSEQ multiplex PCR, lists solely in-frame clones and lacks some. The sample contains roughly 120,000 clones, roughly 66% of which appear only once. Sequenced sample: PBMCs. The source is a man in his 60s in good health and CMV-seropositive.

The rearrangement joins TRBV11-3 to TRBJ2-3, with TRBD1 as a possible D gene (5 bases). The CDR3 runs to 13 residues. The germline V gene encodes CDR1 SGHNT and CDR2 YENEEA. The V end lost 5 bases, the J end lost 8 bases, and 14 bases lay between the germline ends. The CDR3 DNA is TGTGCCAGCAGCCCCGACTCTCAGGGTACGCAGTATTTT. Translated, it gives CASSPDSQGTQYF.

The V gene is TRBV6-1, the J gene TRBJ2-1; D is perhaps TRBD2 (5 bases). V shed 3 bases and J shed 8 bases, with 20 bases lying between them. Germline CDR1 MNHNS, CDR2 SASEGT. CDR3 length: 16 residues. The CDR3 protein is CASSESGSGGWDEQFF. Written as DNA, the CDR3 is TGTGCCAGCAGTGAGTCGGGGTCAGGTGGGTGGGATGAGCAGTTCTTC.

This clone occurred once. This chain connects TRBV7-9 to TRBJ1-2; D unclear. The V gene's germline CDR1 is SEHNR and CDR2 FQNEAQ (reference sequence). The CDR3 sequence is 11 residues long. The V gene lost 8 bases and the J gene lost 2 bases, with 6 bases spanning the gap. The CDR3, as DNA: TGTGCCAGCGGCAGGAACTATGGCTACACCTTC. Its protein product is CASGRNYGYTF. The entire variable domain, with the rest obtained from reference TRBV7-9 and TRBJ1-2, is as follows: DTGVSQNPRHKITKRGQNVTFRCDPISEHNRLYWYRQTLGQGPEFLTYFQNEAQLEKSRLLSDRFSAERPKGSFSTLEIQRTEQGDSAMYLCASGRNYGYTFGSGTRLTVV.

The J gene is TRBJ2-5, the V gene TRBV4-1; a possible D gene is TRBD2 (6 bases). V was clipped by 4 bases and J by 1 base, with 10 bases between them. CDR1 and CDR2 (germline): MGHRA, YSYEKL. CDR3 size: 14 residues. The CDR3 reads CASSRREFQETQYF. The DNA for the CDR3 is TGCGCCAGCAGCCGGCGGGAATTCCAAGAGACCCAGTACTTC.

This chain joins TRBV2 and TRBJ1-1; the D gene is possibly TRBD1 (6 bases). The V end lost 7 bases, the J end lost 0 bases, and 12 bases lay between the germline ends. CDR1 SNHLY and CDR2 FYNNEI come from the germline V gene. The CDR3 extends over 14 amino acids. The CDR3 DNA is TGTGCCAGCATTAGGACAGACTTGAACACTGAAGCTTTCTTT. Encoded protein: CASIRTDLNTEAFF.

The V call is TRBV12-5, the J call TRBJ1-2, with D hard to call. Trimming shortened V by 0 bases and J by 4 bases, and 18 bases separated the two germline ends. This CDR3 has 17 residues. CDR1 LGHNT and CDR2 FRNRAP come from the germline V gene. The CDR3 is CASGLVRSAGEFYGYTF. The CDR3 DNA is TGTGCTAGTGGTTTGGTACGAAGTGCGGGAGAGTTCTATGGCTACACCTTC. The full variable domain, in which reference TRBV12-5 and TRBJ1-2 provide the parts outside the CDR3, is DARVTQTPRHKVTEMGQEVTMRCQPILGHNTVFWYRQTMMQGLELLAYFRNRAPLDDSGMPKDRFSAEMPDATLATLKIQPSEPRDSAVYFCASGLVRSAGEFYGYTFGSGTRLTVV.

The chain couples TRBV28 to TRBJ1-2; 7 positions agree with TRBD1. CDR3 length: 18 residues. Germline CDR1 reads MDHEN; CDR2 reads SYDVKM. V was pared by 4 bases and J by 4 bases, with 18 bases of the junction left unmatched. This CDR3 is CASSSLGADRAEIYGYTF. In DNA form, the CDR3 reads TGTGCCAGCAGTTCCCTAGGGGCCGACAGGGCCGAAATCTATGGCTACACCTTC.

This clone was seen just once. This chain joins TRBV5-8 and TRBJ2-3, with TRBD1 matching over 8 bases. The germline V gene encodes CDR1 SGHTS and CDR2 YDEGEE. This CDR3 spans 15 amino acids. V dropped 5 bases and J dropped 5; count of bases not matched to a gene: 10. The CDR3 coding sequence is TGTGCCAGCAGTTCGAACAGGGGGAGGAGAGATACGCAGTATTTT. This sequence encodes CASSSNRGRRDTQYF.

The rearrangement uses TRBV6-5 and TRBJ2-7; a weak D match, TRBD1 (5 bases). This CDR3 region has 14 residues. In germline, CDR1 is MNHEY, CDR2 SVGAGI. V dropped 0 bases and J dropped 4 bases, with 10 bases sitting between them. The CDR3 nucleotides read TGTGCCAGCAGTTACTCCAGGGAAGGTTACGAGCAGTACTTC. This translates into CASSYSREGYEQYF.

The gene calls are TRBV7-6 and TRBJ2-7; no firm D call. Trimming took off 0 bases at V and 6 bases at J, with 12 bases between the two ends. This CDR3 is built from 14 residues. Germline CDR1 is SGHVS and CDR2 is FNYEAQ. The CDR3 coding sequence is TGTGCCAGCAGCTTAGCCCTAGAAGCTTCCGAGCAGTACTTC. It codes for CASSLALEASEQYF.

The chain employs TRBV19 and TRBJ2-3; 11 bases line up with TRBD2. V gave up 4 bases and J gave up 0 bases; unmatched junction bases: 3. Germline V gives CDR1 LNHDA, CDR2 SQIVND (reference sequence). This CDR3 comprises 16 residues. In nucleotides, the CDR3 is TGTGCCAGTAGTAGGATAGCGGGGGGGAGCACAGATACGCAGTATTTT. Its translation is CASSRIAGGSTDTQYF.

This clone was counted a few times. CDR3 in amino acids: CASSSVYSRYGYTF. The CDR3 DNA sequence: TGTGCCAGCAGCTCTGTCTACTCCCGCTATGGCTACACCTTC. The V call is TRBV5-6, the J call TRBJ1-2; D not certain. The CDR3 covers 14 residues. Germline assignment: CDR1 SGHDT and CDR2 YYEEEE. The V end lost 3 bases, the J end lost 4 bases, and 13 bases lay between the germline ends.

The CDR3 reads CASEGGEPNQPQHF. DNA of the CDR3: TGTGCCAGCGAAGGGGGGGAGCCTAATCAGCCCCAGCATTTT. This chain joins TRBV6-1 and TRBJ1-5; D perhaps matches TRBD1 (6 bases). The CDR3 is made up of 14 amino acids. Germline V gives CDR1 MNHNS, CDR2 SASEGT. V lost 8 bases and J lost 4, with 15 bases in between.

The V call is TRBV28, the J call TRBJ1-4, with D possibly matching TRBD1 (5 bases). Germline loops: CDR1 MDHEN, CDR2 SYDVKM. Trimming removed 5 bases at V and 7 bases at J, with 11 bases between. This CDR3 region has 13 residues. The CDR3 sequence is CASSPPGLEKLFF. The CDR3 DNA is TGTGCCAGCAGTCCCCCGGGACTTGAAAAACTGTTTTTT.

The chain links TRBV28 to TRBJ1-6; the match to TRBD1 covers 7 bases. J gave up 8 bases and V 7 bases, and 11 bases lay outside the gene matches. The CDR3 extends over 15 amino acids. CDR1 MDHEN and CDR2 SYDVKM come from the germline V gene. Here the CDR3 reads CASTITGTDHSPLHF. CDR3 in DNA: TGTGCCAGCACAATAACCGGGACAGACCATTCACCCCTCCACTTT. The whole variable domain, filled in from reference TRBV28 and TRBJ1-6, reads DVKVTQSSRYLVKRTGEKVFLECVQDMDHENMFWYRQDPGLGLRLIYFSYDVKMKEKGDIPEGYSVSREKKERFSLILESASTNQTSMYLCASTITGTDHSPLHFGNGTRLTVT.

This clone occurred a few times. This chain joins TRBV5-4 and TRBJ2-7; 7 bases match TRBD1. V lost 0 bases and J lost 1; bases outside the gene matches: 4. The CDR3 spans 15 residues. CDR1 is SGHNT, CDR2 YYREEE, per germline (reference sequence). The CDR3 nucleotides are TGTGCCAGCAGCTTGGACAGGGGCAGTTCCTACGAGCAGTACTTC. As protein: CASSLDRGSSYEQYF.

This chain joins TRBV6-1 and TRBJ2-5; TRBD2 matches at 8 bases. This CDR3 has 15 amino acids. The germline V gene encodes CDR1 MNHNS and CDR2 SASEGT. V shed 6 bases and J 5 bases; nucleotides not matched to a gene: 11. The CDR3 DNA follows: TGTGCCAGCAGCGATTCGGGGGGGGGTACGGAGACCCAGTACTTC. Translation gives CASSDSGGGTETQYF.

V and J are TRBV18 and TRBJ2-5; 10 bases map to TRBD1. V lost 3 bases and J lost 4; bases outside the gene matches: 5. This CDR3 region has 15 residues. Germline assignment: CDR1 KGHSH and CDR2 LQKENI. CDR3 coding DNA: TGTGCCAGCTCACCTGGGGACAGGGGACGAGAGACCCAGTACTTC. As protein: CASSPGDRGRETQYF.

The V and J genes are TRBV10-3 and TRBJ2-3; a weak D match, TRBD2 (6 bases). The germline V gene has CDR1 ENHRY and CDR2 SYGVKD. The CDR3 length is 14 residues. V was clipped by 2 bases and J by 3 bases, with 9 bases between them. The CDR3 protein is CAISEELATDTQYF. As DNA, the CDR3 is TGTGCCATCAGTGAGGAACTAGCTACAGATACGCAGTATTTT.

As DNA, the CDR3 is TGTGCCAGCAGTTACCTAAGACAGGAAGAGACCCAGTACTTC. Translated: CASSYLRQEETQYF. The chain joins TRBV6-6 to TRBJ2-5; D possibly corresponds to TRBD1 (6 bases). Germline V CDR1 and CDR2: MNHNY, SVGAGI (reference sequence). Trimming left V 2 bases short and J 3 bases short, with 10 bases between. CDR3 size: 14 residues.

The chain uses TRBV7-2 and TRBJ1-1; D perhaps matches TRBD1 (5 bases). The germline V gene has CDR1 SGHTA and CDR2 FQGNSA. The CDR3 is 15 residues long. The V and J ends lost 2 bases and 1 base respectively, with 11 bases between them. The CDR3 DNA reads as TGTGCCAGCAGCTTAAGGCCAGGGAAGAACACTGAAGCTTTCTTT. This translates into CASSLRPGKNTEAFF.

The J gene is TRBJ2-7, the V gene TRBV5-4; possible D gene TRBD1, 5 bases. Germline CDR1 SGHNT, CDR2 YYREEE (reference sequence). The CDR3 has 12 amino acids. Trimming shortened V by 2 bases and J by 6 bases, and 9 bases separated the two germline ends. The DNA of the CDR3 is TGTGCCAGCAGCTTCGCGACAGTCGAGCAGTACTTC. Protein product: CASSFATVEQYF. Drawing the rest from reference TRBV5-4 and TRBJ2-7, the complete variable domain is ETGVTQSPTHLIKTRGQQVTLRCSSQSGHNTVSWYQQALGQGPQFIFQYYREEENGRGNFPPRFSGLQFPNYSSELNVNALELDDSALYLCASSFATVEQYFGPGTRLTVT.

In this sample, this clone turned up a few times. The chain couples TRBV7-3 to TRBJ1-6; a weak D match, TRBD1 (5 bases). The CDR3 totals 17 residues. Trimming removed 2 bases at V and 7 bases at J, with 18 bases between. Per germline, CDR1 SGHTA and CDR2 FQGTGA. The CDR3 bases are TGTGCCAGCAGCTTAGGGCCCGGGCAGGGAGGGAATTCACCCCTCCACTTT. Translating gives CASSLGPGQGGNSPLHF.

V is TRBV29-1 and J is TRBJ2-7; the match to TRBD1 covers 12 bases. In germline, CDR1 is SQVTM, CDR2 ANQGSEA. V was clipped by 4 bases and J by 5 bases; unmatched bases: 6. This CDR3 region has 14 residues. This CDR3 reads CSVVWGTGGDEQYF. CDR3 coding DNA: TGCAGCGTTGTATGGGGGACAGGGGGCGACGAGCAGTACTTC.

This chain links TRBV11-2 with TRBJ2-7; maybe TRBD2 (6 bases). Germline V gives CDR1 SGHAT, CDR2 FQNNGV. Trimming removed 3 bases at V and 3 bases at J, with 21 bases between. The CDR3 has 17 amino acids. The CDR3 DNA sequence: TGTGCCAGCAGCTTTTCATCCGGAGGGAACAGCCGCTACGAGCAGTACTTC. Its translation is CASSFSSGGNSRYEQYF. Complete variable domain (other parts from reference TRBV11-2 and TRBJ2-7): EAGVAQSPRYKIIEKRQSVAFWCNPISGHATLYWYQQILGQGPKLLIQFQNNGVVDDSQLPKDRFSAERLKGVDSTLKIQPAKLEDSAVYLCASSFSSGGNSRYEQYFGPGTRLTVT.